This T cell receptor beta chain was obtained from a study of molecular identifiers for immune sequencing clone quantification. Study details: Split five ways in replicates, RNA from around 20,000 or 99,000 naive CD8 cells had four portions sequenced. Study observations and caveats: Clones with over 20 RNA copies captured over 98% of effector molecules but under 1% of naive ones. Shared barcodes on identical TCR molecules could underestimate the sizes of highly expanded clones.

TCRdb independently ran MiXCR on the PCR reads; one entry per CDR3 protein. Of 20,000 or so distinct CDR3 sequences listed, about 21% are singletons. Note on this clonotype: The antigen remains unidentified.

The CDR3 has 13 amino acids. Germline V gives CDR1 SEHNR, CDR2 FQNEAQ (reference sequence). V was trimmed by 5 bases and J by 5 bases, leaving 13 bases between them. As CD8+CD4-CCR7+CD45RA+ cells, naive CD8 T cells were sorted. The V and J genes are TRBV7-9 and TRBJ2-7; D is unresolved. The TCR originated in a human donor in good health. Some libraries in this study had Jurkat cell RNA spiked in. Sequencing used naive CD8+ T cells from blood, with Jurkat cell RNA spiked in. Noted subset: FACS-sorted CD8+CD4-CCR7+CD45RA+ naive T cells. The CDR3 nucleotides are TGTGCCAGCAGCCCCTGGGGTGAAAACGAGCAGTACTTC. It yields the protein CASSPWGENEQYF.